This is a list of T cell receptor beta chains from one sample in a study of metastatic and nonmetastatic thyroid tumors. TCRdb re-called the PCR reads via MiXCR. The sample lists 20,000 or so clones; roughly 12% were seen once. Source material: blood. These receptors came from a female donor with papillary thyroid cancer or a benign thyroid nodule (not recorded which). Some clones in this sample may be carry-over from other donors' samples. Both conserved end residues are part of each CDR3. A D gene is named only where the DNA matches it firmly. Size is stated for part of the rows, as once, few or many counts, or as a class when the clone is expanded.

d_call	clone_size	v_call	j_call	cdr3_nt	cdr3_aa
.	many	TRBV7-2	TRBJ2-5	TGTGCCAGCAGCGTAGCAGGGATAGCGCCGACTCAGTACTTC	CASSVAGIAPTQYF
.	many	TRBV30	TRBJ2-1	TGTGCCTGGAAGGAGGACGGCGCCCACAATGAGCAGTTCTTC	CAWKEDGAHNEQFF
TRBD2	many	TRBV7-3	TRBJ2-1	TGTGCCAGCTCCTGGACTAGCGGGAGTAATGAGCAGTTCTTC	CASSWTSGSNEQFF
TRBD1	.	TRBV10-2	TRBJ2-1	TGCTCCAGCAGTTCGGGACAGGGCTTACACATTGAGCAGTTCTTC	CSSSSGQGLHIEQFF
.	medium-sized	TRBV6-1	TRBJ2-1	TGTGCCAGCAGTGCGTTAGAGGTCTACAATGAGCAGTTCTTC	CASSALEVYNEQFF
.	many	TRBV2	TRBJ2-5	TGTGCCAGCAGTGAGGACAGGAGGGAAGAGACCCAGTACTTC	CASSEDRREETQYF
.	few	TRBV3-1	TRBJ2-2	TGTGCCAGCAGCCCTTGGGGGTCAACCGGGGAGCTGTTTTTT	CASSPWGSTGELFF
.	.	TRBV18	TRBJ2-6	TGTGCCAGCTCACCGGCTGGAGTTCGCTCTGGGGCCAACATCCTGACTTTC	CASSPAGVRSGANILTF
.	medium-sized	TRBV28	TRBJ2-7	TGTGCCAGCAGATGGCCCTCCGGACAGAGGAGTTACGAGCAGTACTTC	CASRWPSGQRSYEQYF
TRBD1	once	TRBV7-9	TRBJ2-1	TGTGCCAGCAGTAACGGACAGGGGGGAAATGAGCAATTCTTC	CASSNGQGGNEQFF
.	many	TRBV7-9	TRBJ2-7	TGTGCCAGCAGCCGACCCAGGCTCTACGAGCAGTACTTC	CASSRPRLYEQYF
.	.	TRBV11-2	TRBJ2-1	TGTGCCAGCAGCTTAATTTCGCAGGCGAAGCAGTTCTTC	CASSLISQAKQFF
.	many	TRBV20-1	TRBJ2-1	TGCAGTGCCAAGGGATCCAGGGCCTACAATGAGCAGTTCTTC	CSAKGSRAYNEQFF
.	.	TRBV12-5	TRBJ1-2	TGTGCTAGTGGTCTGTACGGACTTCAAACTAACTATGGCCACACCTTC	CASGLYGLQTNYGHTF
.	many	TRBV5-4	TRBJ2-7	TGTGCCAGCAGCTCAGGCATTAACTACGAGCAGTACTTC	CASSSGINYEQYF
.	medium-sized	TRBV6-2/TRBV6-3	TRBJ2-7	TGTGCCAGCAGTTACTCGGCGGGAATCGCCCTTAGTGCCTACGAGCAGTACTTC	CASSYSAGIALSAYEQYF
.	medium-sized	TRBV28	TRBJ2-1	TGTGCCAGCAGTTTATGGGGTGGGAATGAGCAGTTCTTC	CASSLWGGNEQFF
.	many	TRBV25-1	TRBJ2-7	TGTGCCAGCACCGACAGGACCACCTACGAGCAGTACTTC	CASTDRTTYEQYF
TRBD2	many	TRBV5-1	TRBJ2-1	TGCGCCAGCAGCGGTCCGGGACTAGCCGTGCAGTTCTTC	CASSGPGLAVQFF
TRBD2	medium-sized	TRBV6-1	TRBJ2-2	TGTGCCAGCAGGCCGACTAGCGATCGCGGCACCGGGGAGCTGTTTTTT	CASRPTSDRGTGELFF
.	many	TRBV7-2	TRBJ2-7	TGTGCCAGCAGCCCGACCGGTGGGTACGAGCAGTACTTC	CASSPTGGYEQYF